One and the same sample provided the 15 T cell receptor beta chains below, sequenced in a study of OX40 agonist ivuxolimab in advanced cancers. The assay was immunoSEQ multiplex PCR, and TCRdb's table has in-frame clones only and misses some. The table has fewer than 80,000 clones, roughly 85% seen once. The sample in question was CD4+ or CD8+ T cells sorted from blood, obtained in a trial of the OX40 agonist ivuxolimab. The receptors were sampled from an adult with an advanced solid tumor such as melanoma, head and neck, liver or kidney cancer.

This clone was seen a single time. The CDR3 DNA sequence: TGTGCCAGCTCACCGGGGACGGCCGGGGAGCTGTTTTTT. The encoded protein is CASSPGTAGELFF. The V call is TRBV18, the J call TRBJ2-2; D tentatively fits TRBD1 or TRBD2 (5 bases each). The CDR3 consists of 13 residues. Between the trimmed V and J ends, which lost 3 bases and 6 bases, there was a span of 8 bases. Looked up from germline, CDR1 is KGHSH and CDR2 is LQKENI.

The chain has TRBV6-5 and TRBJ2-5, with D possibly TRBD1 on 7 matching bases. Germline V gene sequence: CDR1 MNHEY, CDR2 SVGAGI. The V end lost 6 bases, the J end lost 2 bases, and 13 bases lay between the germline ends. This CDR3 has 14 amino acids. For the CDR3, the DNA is TGTGCCAGCAGGAAATCAGGGGGGCAAGAGACCCAGTACTTC. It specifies CASRKSGGQETQYF.

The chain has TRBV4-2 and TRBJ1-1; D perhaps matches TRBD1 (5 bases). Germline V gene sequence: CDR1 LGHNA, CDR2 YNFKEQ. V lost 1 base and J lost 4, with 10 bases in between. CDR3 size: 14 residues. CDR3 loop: CASSQAGRATEAFF. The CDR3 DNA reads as TGTGCCAGCAGCCAAGCAGGGAGGGCCACTGAAGCTTTCTTT.

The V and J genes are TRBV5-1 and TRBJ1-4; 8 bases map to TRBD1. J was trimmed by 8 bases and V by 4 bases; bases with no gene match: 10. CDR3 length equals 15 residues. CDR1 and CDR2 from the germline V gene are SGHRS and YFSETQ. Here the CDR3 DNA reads TGCGCCAGCAGCCCTATCGACAGGGGCGGGGAAAAACTGTTTTTT. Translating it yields CASSPIDRGGEKLFF.

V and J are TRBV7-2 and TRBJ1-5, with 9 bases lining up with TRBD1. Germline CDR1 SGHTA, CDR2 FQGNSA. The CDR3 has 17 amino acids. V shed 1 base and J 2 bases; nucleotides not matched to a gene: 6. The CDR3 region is CASSLVGGQGGNQPQHF. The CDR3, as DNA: TGTGCCAGCAGCTTAGTGGGGGGACAGGGAGGCAATCAGCCCCAGCATTTT.

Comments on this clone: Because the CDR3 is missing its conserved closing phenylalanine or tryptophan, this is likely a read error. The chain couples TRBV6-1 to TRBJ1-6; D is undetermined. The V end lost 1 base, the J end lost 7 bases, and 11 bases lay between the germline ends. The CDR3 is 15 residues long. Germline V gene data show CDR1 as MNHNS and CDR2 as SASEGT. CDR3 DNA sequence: TGTGCCAGCAGTGAAGGGGCAGTGGGCAATTCACCCCTCCACTCT. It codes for CASSEGAVGNSPLHS.

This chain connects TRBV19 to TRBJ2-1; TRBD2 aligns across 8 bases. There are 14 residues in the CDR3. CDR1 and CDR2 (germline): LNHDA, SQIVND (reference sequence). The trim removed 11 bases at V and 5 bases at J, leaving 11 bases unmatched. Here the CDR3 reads CADDWELADNEQFF. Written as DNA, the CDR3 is TGTGCCGACGATTGGGAACTAGCGGACAATGAGCAGTTCTTC.

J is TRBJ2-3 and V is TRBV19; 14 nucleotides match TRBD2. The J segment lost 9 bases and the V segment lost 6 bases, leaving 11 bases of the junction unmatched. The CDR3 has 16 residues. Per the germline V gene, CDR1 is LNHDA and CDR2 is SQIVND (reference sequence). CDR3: CASRERTSGRKGTQYF. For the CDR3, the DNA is TGTGCCAGTAGGGAGAGGACTAGCGGGAGGAAAGGGACGCAGTATTTT.

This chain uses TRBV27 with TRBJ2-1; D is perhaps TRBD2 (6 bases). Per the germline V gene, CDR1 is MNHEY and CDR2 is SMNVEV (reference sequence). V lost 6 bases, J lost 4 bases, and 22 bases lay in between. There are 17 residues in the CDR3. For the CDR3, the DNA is TGTGCCAGCAGGCTTAGCCGTGTTAGCGGTTTATACAATGAGCAGTTCTTC. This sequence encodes CASRLSRVSGLYNEQFF.

CDR3 protein: CASTSIGSSGNTIYF. The CDR3 DNA reads TGTGCCAGCACCTCGATAGGTAGCTCTGGAAACACCATATATTTT. The chain recombines TRBV6-5 with TRBJ1-3; D remains ambiguous. V shed 7 bases and J shed 0 bases, with 13 bases lying between them. The CDR3 consists of 15 residues. Germline V gene data show CDR1 as MNHEY and CDR2 as SVGAGI.

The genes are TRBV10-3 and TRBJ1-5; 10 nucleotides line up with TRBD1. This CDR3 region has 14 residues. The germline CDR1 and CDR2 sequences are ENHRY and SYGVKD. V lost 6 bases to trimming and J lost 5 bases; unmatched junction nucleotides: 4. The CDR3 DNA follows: TGTGCCATCAGCAAGACAGGGGGCGATCAGCCCCAGCATTTT. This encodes CAISKTGGDQPQHF.

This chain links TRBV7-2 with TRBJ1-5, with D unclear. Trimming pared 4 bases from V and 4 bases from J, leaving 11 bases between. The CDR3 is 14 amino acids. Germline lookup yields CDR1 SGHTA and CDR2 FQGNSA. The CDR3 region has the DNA TGTGCCAGCAGCTCCTCTGACTGGAATCAGCCCCAGCATTTT. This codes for CASSSSDWNQPQHF.

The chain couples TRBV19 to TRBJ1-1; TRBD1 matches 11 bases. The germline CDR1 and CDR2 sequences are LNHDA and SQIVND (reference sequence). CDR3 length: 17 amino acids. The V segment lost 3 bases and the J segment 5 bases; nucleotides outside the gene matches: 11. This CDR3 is CASSIIGTGGLYTEAFF. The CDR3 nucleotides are TGTGCCAGTAGTATTATCGGGACAGGGGGGCTTTATACTGAAGCTTTCTTT.

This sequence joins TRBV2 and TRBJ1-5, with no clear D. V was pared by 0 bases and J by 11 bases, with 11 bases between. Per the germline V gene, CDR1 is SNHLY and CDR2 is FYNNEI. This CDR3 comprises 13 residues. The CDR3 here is CASSEAAGAAQHF. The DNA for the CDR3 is TGTGCCAGCAGTGAAGCCGCAGGTGCGGCCCAGCATTTT.

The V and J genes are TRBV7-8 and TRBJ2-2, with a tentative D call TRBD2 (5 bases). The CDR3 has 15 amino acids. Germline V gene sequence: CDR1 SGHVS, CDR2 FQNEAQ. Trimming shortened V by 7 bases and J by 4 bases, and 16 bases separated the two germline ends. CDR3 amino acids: CASTSGRERTGELFF. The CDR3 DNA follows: TGTGCCAGCACCTCAGGACGGGAACGCACCGGGGAGCTGTTTTTT.